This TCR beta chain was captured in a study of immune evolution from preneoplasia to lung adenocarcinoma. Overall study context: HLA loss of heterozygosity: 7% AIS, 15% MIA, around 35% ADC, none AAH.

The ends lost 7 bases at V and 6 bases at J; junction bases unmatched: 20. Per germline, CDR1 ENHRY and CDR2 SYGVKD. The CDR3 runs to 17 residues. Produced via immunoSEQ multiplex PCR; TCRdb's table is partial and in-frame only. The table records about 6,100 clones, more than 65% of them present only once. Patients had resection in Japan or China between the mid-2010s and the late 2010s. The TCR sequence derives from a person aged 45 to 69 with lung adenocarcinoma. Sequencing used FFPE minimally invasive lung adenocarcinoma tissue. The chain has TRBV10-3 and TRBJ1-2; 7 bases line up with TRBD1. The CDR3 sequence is CAIIDDRATSLGDGYTF. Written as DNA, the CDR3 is TGTGCCATCATCGATGACAGGGCCACTTCCCTTGGGGATGGCTACACCTTC.